This T cell receptor (beta chain) was observed in a study of PD-L1 blockade in urothelial cancer. About the study: Per blood sample, T cells had a median of around 140,000.

The trim removed 0 bases at V and 4 bases at J, leaving 2 bases unmatched. In germline, CDR1 is SGDLS, CDR2 YYNGEE. The CDR3 covers 14 residues. This clone was recorded a few times. Using immunoSEQ multiplex PCR, the repertoire was profiled, and TCRdb retains in-frame clones only, with some absent. The sample lists tens of thousands of clones, under 85% occurring once. Time point defined: peripheral blood 6 weeks after treatment start. The input for sequencing was PBMCs, taken around atezolizumab (anti-PD-L1) treatment. This TCR derives from a man aged 50 to 60 with urothelial cancer. This sequence joins TRBV9 and TRBJ1-2; 8 bases map to TRBD1. The CDR3 is CASSVAGGVYGYTF. As DNA, the CDR3 is TGTGCCAGCAGCGTAGCAGGGGGCGTCTATGGCTACACCTTC.